This T cell receptor (beta chain) was captured in a study of monozygotic twins with cystic fibrosis. Study overall: Roughly 3 micrograms of fragmented DNA underwent about 16 PCR cycles for library preparation. Study-wide results and limits: Shared CDR3 numbers were not associated with age, concordance or severity. Low clonality (median around 0.0094) suggested a mostly naive repertoire. V usage most resembled the co-twin in 13 of 16 pairs.

As to this clone: The antigen remains undetermined.

There are 16 residues in the CDR3. Germline CDR1 and CDR2: MDHEN and SYDVKM. Trimming cost V 5 bases and J 2 bases; bases outside gene matches: 11. Profiling relied on immunoSEQ multiplex PCR, and the TCRdb table lists in-frame clones only, not all of them. The sample gives fewer than 20,000 clones, over 95% of which show up once; 0.62% is in the top ten. The clonotype comes from a girl aged 2-10 years with cystic fibrosis. The chain employs TRBV28 and TRBJ2-7; 8 bases map to TRBD1. Sequenced material: blood. This CDR3 is CASSPQTGAATYEQYF. CDR3 nucleotide sequence: TGTGCCAGCAGTCCTCAGACAGGGGCCGCTACCTACGAGCAGTACTTC.